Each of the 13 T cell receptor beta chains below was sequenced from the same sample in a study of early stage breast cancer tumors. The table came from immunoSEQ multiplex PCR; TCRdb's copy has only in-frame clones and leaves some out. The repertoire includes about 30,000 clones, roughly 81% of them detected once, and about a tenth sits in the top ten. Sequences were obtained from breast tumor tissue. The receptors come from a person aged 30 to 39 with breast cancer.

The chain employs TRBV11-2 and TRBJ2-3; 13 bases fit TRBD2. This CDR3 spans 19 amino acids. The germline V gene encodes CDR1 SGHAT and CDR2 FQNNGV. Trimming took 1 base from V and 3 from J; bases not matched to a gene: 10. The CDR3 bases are TGTGCCAGCAGCTTAGCCGGCACTAGCGGGAGGGCCTGGACAGATACGCAGTATTTT. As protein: CASSLAGTSGRAWTDTQYF.

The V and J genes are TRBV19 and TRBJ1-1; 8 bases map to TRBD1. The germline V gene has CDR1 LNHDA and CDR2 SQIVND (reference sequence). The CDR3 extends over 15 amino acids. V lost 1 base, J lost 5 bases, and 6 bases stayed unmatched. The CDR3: CASSIVRGRGTEAFF. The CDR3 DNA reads TGTGCCAGTAGTATAGTCAGGGGGCGGGGGACTGAAGCTTTCTTT.

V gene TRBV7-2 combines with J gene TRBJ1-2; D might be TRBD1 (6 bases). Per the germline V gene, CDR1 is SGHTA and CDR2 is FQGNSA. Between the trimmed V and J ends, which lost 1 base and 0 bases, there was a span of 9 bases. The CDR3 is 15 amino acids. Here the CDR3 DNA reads TGTGCCAGCAGCTTAGGGACAGAGGCTAACTATGGCTACACCTTC. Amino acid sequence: CASSLGTEANYGYTF.

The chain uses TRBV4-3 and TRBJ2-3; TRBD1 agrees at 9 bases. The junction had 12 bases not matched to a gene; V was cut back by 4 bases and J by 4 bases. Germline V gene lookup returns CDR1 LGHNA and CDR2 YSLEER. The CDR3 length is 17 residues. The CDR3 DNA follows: TGCGCCAGCAGCCGCGATAAGACAGGGGGTAGGGCAGATACGCAGTATTTT. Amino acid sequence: CASSRDKTGGRADTQYF.

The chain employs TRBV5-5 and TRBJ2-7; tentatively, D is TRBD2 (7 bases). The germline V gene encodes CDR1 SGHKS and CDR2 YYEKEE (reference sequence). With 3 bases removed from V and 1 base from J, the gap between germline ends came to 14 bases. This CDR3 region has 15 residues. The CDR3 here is CASSWGGQGSYEQYF. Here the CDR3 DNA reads TGTGCCAGCAGCTGGGGGGGGCAGGGATCCTACGAGCAGTACTTC.

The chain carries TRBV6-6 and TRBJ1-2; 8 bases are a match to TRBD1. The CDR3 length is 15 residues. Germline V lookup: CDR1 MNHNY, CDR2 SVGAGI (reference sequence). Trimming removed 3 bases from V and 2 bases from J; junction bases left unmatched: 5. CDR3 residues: CASSYGQGVNYGYTF. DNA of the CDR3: TGTGCCAGCAGTTATGGACAGGGTGTGAACTATGGCTACACCTTC.

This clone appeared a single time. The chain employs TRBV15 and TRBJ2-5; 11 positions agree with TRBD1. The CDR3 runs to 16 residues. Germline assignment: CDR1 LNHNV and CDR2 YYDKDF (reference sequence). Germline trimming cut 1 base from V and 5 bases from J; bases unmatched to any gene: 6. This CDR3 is CATSRAADRGRETQYF. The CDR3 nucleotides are TGTGCCACCAGCAGAGCCGCGGACAGGGGGCGCGAGACCCAGTACTTC.

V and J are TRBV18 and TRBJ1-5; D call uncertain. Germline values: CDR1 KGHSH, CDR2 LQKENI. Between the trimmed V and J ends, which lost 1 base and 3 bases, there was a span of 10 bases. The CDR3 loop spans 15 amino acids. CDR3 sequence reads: CASSPRGGSNQPQHF. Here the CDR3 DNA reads TGTGCCAGCTCACCACGGGGAGGGTCCAATCAGCCCCAGCATTTT.

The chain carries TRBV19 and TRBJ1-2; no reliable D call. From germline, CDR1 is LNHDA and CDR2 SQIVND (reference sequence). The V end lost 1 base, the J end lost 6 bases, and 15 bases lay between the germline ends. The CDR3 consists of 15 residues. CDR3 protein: CASSIGPGSVDGYTF. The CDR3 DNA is TGTGCCAGTAGTATAGGTCCTGGCTCAGTGGATGGCTACACCTTC.

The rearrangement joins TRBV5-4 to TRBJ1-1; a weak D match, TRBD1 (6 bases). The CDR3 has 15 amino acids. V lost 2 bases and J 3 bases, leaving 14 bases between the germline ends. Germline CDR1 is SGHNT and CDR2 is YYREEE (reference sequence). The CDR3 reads CASSFRGRPDTEAFF. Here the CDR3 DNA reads TGTGCCAGCAGCTTCAGGGGCCGACCGGACACTGAAGCTTTCTTT.

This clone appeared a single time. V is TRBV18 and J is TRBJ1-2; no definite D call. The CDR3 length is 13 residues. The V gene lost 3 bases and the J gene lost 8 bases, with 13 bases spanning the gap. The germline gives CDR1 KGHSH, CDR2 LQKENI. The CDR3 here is CASSPFGQEGYTF. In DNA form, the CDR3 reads TGTGCCAGCTCACCCTTTGGGCAAGAGGGCTACACCTTC.

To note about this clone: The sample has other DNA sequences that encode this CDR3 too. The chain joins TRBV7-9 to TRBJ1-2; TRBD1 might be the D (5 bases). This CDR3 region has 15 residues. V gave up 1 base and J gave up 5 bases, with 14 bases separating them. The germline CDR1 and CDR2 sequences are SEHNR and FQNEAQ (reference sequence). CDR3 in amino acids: CASSLGSAGKYGYTF. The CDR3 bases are TGTGCCAGCAGCTTAGGGTCGGCAGGGAAGTATGGCTACACCTTC.

CDR3 bases: TGCGCCAGCAGCTTGTGGCCTCAAGAGACCCAGTACTTC. It encodes CASSLWPQETQYF. The chain employs TRBV5-1 and TRBJ2-5; D uncertain. CDR3 length equals 13 residues. The germline V gene has CDR1 SGHRS and CDR2 YFSETQ. V was clipped by 1 base and J by 2 bases, with 6 bases between them.